Sequencing of this T cell receptor beta chain was carried out in a study of cytomegalovirus exposure and HLA in healthy donors. Study-level background: Genotyping of more than 300 donors showed that around 81% belonged to the Caucasian-associated ancestry cluster. The study's findings and limits: The classifier was said to identify cytomegalovirus status with high specificity and sensitivity.

The CDR3 is 17 residues long. The ends were cut back, 3 bases at V and 1 base at J, with 16 bases in the middle. Germline lookup yields CDR1 SGHDN and CDR2 FVKESK. Turning to this clone: Antigen: not known.

The PCR contained 60 Vbeta and 13 Jbeta primers. Study processing details: A follow-up analysis tallied 70 million to 80 million unique TCR beta chains, roughly 11 million shared. Measured with immunoSEQ multiplex PCR; TCRdb has only the in-frame clones, and not every one. That table furnishes V, J and clone size, whereas the DNA furnished D and trimming. The sample includes some 150,000 clones, 79% seen only once; the top ten take 2.1%. The sample was PBMCs. This receptor was identified in a man aged 35 to 55 in good health and CMV-seronegative. V is TRBV14 and J is TRBJ1-3; D is possibly TRBD1 (6 bases). CDR3 sequence (DNA): TGTGCCAGCAGCCAGTCCGGGACACCCAAGTCTGGAAACACCATATATTTT. It is translated as CASSQSGTPKSGNTIYF.